These 15 T cell receptor beta chains were all obtained from the same sample, sequenced in a study of T cell responses to AZD1222 COVID-19 vaccine. The data were produced by immunoSEQ multiplex PCR, yet TCRdb's version contains in-frame clones alone and is incomplete. The sample lists 100,000 to 150,000 clones, approximately 90% occurring once. The specimen comprised peripheral blood, sampled 28 days after the second AZD1222 dose. These receptors were taken from an adult who received the AZD1222 COVID-19 vaccine.

The rearrangement uses TRBV3-1 (or the pseudogene TRBV3-2) and TRBJ2-7, with D perhaps TRBD1 (6 bases). CDR1 and CDR2 from the germline V gene are LGHDT and YNNKEL (reference sequence). Deletions cut 2 bases from V and 1 base from J, with 21 bases between. The CDR3 consists of 18 residues. The CDR3 region is CASSQSRGGLSVSYEQYF. As DNA, the CDR3 is TGTGCCAGCAGCCAATCCCGAGGGGGTCTTTCTGTATCCTACGAGCAGTACTTC.

The chain links TRBV10-1 to TRBJ1-1, with no clear D. The V gene's germline CDR1 is WNHNN and CDR2 SYGVQD (reference sequence). The CDR3 has 12 residues. Trimming stripped 3 bases from V and 8 bases from J, with 10 bases between. CDR3 in DNA: TGCGCCAGCAGTGATGGGCGTCTCGAAGCTTTCTTT. Translating it yields CASSDGRLEAFF.

This chain joins TRBV7-9 and TRBJ2-1; 10 bases are shared with TRBD1. Trimming took 3 bases from V and 8 from J; bases not matched to a gene: 10. In germline, CDR1 is SEHNR, CDR2 FQNEAQ (reference sequence). CDR3 size: 16 residues. The CDR3: CASSLGRQGAGDEQFF. The DNA of the CDR3 is TGTGCCAGCAGCTTGGGGCGACAGGGGGCAGGAGATGAGCAGTTCTTC. The variable domain in full, with the rest retrieved from reference TRBV7-9 and TRBJ2-1, is DTGVSQNPRHKITKRGQNVTFRCDPISEHNRLYWYRQTLGQGPEFLTYFQNEAQLEKSRLLSDRFSAERPKGSFSTLEIQRTEQGDSAMYLCASSLGRQGAGDEQFFGPGTRLTVL.

This chain connects TRBV5-4 to TRBJ1-1, with D unclear. This CDR3 region has 14 residues. V was trimmed by 4 bases and J by 1 base, leaving 11 bases between them. Germline CDR1 SGHNT, CDR2 YYREEE (reference sequence). CDR3 nucleotides: TGTGCCAGCAGCCTCGGTGGGCAGAACACTGAAGCTTTCTTT. It translates to CASSLGGQNTEAFF.

This chain links TRBV10-3 with TRBJ1-2, with TRBD1 identical over 10 bases. The CDR3 spans 18 residues. The germline V gene encodes CDR1 ENHRY and CDR2 SYGVKD. With 0 bases clipped from V and 0 bases from J, the junction kept 7 bases outside the gene matches. The CDR3 nucleotides read TGTGCCATCAGTGAGTCACTGACAGGGGGCCCAGCTAACTATGGCTACACCTTC. Encoded protein: CAISESLTGGPANYGYTF.

The chain has TRBV15 and TRBJ2-7; TRBD1 might be the D (5 bases). CDR1 is LNHNV, CDR2 YYDKDF, per germline (reference sequence). The CDR3 is 14 residues long. V was pared by 0 bases and J by 2 bases, with 8 bases between. DNA of the CDR3: TGTGCCACCAGCAGAGATCTAGGGGCCTACGAGCAGTACTTC. This gives the protein CATSRDLGAYEQYF.

This clone was seen once. V usage is TRBV5-4 and J usage is TRBJ2-1, with D possibly TRBD1 on 5 matching bases. Germline V lookup: CDR1 SGHNT, CDR2 YYREEE (reference sequence). CDR3 length: 13 amino acids. Trimming cost V 0 bases and J 8 bases, with 9 bases left between them. The chain's CDR3 is CASSLERGDEQFF. DNA of the CDR3: TGTGCCAGCAGCTTGGAAAGGGGCGATGAGCAGTTCTTC.

V and J are TRBV6-6 and TRBJ1-5; no reliable D call. CDR1 is MNHNY, CDR2 SVGAGI, per germline (reference sequence). The ends were cut back, 3 bases at V and 7 bases at J, with 7 bases in the middle. This CDR3 comprises 12 residues. The CDR3 sequence is CASSYGEQPQHF. Written as DNA, the CDR3 is TGTGCCAGCAGTTATGGGGAGCAGCCCCAGCATTTT.

The chain recombines TRBV5-1 with TRBJ2-5; the D is unclear. CDR1 is SGHRS and CDR2 is YFSETQ in the germline V gene. The CDR3 has 13 residues. V was trimmed by 5 bases and J by 5 bases, leaving 13 bases between them. The CDR3 reads CASSRYSRETQYF. In DNA form, the CDR3 reads TGCGCCAGCAGTCGCTACTCCCGGGAGACCCAGTACTTC.

V is TRBV2 and J is TRBJ2-7; D call uncertain. CDR1 is SNHLY and CDR2 is FYNNEI in the germline V gene. Trimming removed 8 bases from V and 3 bases from J, with 8 bases in between. The CDR3 spans 11 residues. CDR3 residues: CASVLSYEQYF. CDR3 in DNA: TGTGCCAGCGTCCTCAGCTACGAGCAGTACTTC.

This sequence joins TRBV7-3 and TRBJ2-1, with D hard to call. Germline values: CDR1 SGHTA, CDR2 FQGTGA. V lost 2 bases and J lost 10, with 12 bases in between. The CDR3 consists of 13 residues. The CDR3 loop is CASSLLYGGEQFF. In DNA, the CDR3 is TGTGCCAGCAGCTTATTATACGGCGGCGAGCAGTTCTTC.

The V gene is TRBV5-5, the J gene TRBJ1-1; possibly TRBD1 for D (6 bases). V shed 0 bases and J shed 4 bases, with 16 bases lying between them. Germline V gene lookup returns CDR1 SGHKS and CDR2 YYEKEE (reference sequence). The CDR3 has 16 amino acids. The CDR3 nucleotides read TGTGCCAGCAGCTTGGTAGGACAGTCCGGGGGCACTGAAGCTTTCTTT. Amino acid sequence: CASSLVGQSGGTEAFF.

This clone was detected a few times. The J gene is TRBJ1-6, the V gene TRBV5-1; 8 bases line up with TRBD1. CDR1 SGHRS and CDR2 YFSETQ come from the germline V gene. Trimming took 0 bases from V and 10 from J; bases not matched to a gene: 9. The CDR3 spans 16 residues. This CDR3 is CASSLDGQGSGSPLHF. As DNA, the CDR3 is TGCGCCAGCAGCTTGGACGGACAGGGTTCGGGATCACCCCTCCACTTT. Full variable domain (rest looked up from reference TRBV5-1 and TRBJ1-6): KAGVTQTPRYLIKTRGQQVTLSCSPISGHRSVSWYQQTPGQGLQFLFEYFSETQRNKGNFPGRFSGRQFSNSRSEMNVSTLELGDSALYLCASSLDGQGSGSPLHFGNGTRLTVT.

For this clone: Other DNA sequences in the sample encode the same CDR3. The chain is built from TRBV7-9 and TRBJ1-2, with unresolved D. Germline V CDR1 and CDR2: SEHNR, FQNEAQ (reference sequence). V was cut by 5 bases and J by 4 bases, with 8 bases left in between. The CDR3 runs 12 residues. CDR3 DNA: TGTGCCAGCAGCCCTGGTCTCTATGGCTACACCTTC. The encoded protein is CASSPGLYGYTF. Using reference TRBV7-9 and TRBJ1-2 for the parts outside the CDR3, the full variable domain is DTGVSQNPRHKITKRGQNVTFRCDPISEHNRLYWYRQTLGQGPEFLTYFQNEAQLEKSRLLSDRFSAERPKGSFSTLEIQRTEQGDSAMYLCASSPGLYGYTFGSGTRLTVV.

V gene TRBV5-1 combines with J gene TRBJ1-1; D perhaps matches TRBD1 (5 bases). This CDR3 is built from 16 residues. Germline assignment: CDR1 SGHRS and CDR2 YFSETQ. V lost 1 base and J lost 3, with 16 bases in between. The CDR3 region is CASSLLAGTEDTEAFF. The CDR3 DNA reads TGCGCCAGCAGCTTGCTCGCAGGGACGGAAGACACTGAAGCTTTCTTT.